This TCR beta chain appears in the sequencing data of a study of Graves' ophthalmopathy and Graves' hyperthyroidism. The study, taken as a whole, reports: A 13-signature model separated ophthalmopathy from stable hyperthyroidism, reaching around 88% sensitivity and 75% to 83% specificity cross-validated.

The TCR beta CDR3 regions underwent amplification from RNA transcripts. HTBI primers primed a first-round RT-PCR, and a second-round multiplex PCR followed. Using its own MiXCR run on the multiplex PCR reads, TCRdb lists one record per CDR3 protein. The sample consists of 560,000 or so distinct CDR3 sequences, approximately 35% of them appearing once. CDR3 length equals 14 residues. Germline V lookup: CDR1 MGHDK, CDR2 SYGVNS. Between the trimmed V and J ends, which lost 5 bases and 0 bases, there was a span of 11 bases. As concerns this clonotype: The antigen is not known.

J is TRBJ2-7 and V is TRBV25-1; tentative D call: TRBD2 (5 bases). The receptor was derived from an adult man with Graves' hyperthyroidism. The sample taken for sequencing was peripheral blood or thyroid tissue (not recorded which). CDR3 sequence (DNA): TGTGCCAGCAGTCCAATTGGGAGCTCCTACGAGCAGTACTTC. It is translated as CASSPIGSSYEQYF.